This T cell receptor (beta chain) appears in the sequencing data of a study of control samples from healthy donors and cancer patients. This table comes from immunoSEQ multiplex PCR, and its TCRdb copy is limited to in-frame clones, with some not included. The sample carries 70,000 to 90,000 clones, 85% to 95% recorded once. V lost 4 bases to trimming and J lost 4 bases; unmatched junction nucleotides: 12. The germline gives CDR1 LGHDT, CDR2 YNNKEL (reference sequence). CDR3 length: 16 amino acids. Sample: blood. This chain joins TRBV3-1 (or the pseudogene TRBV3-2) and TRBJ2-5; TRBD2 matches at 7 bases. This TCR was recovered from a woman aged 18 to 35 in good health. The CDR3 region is CASSLRRGGGGETQYF. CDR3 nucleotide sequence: TGTGCCAGCAGCCTCCGCCGGGGCGGGGGAGGAGAGACCCAGTACTTC.